This T cell receptor (beta chain) was recovered during a study of molecular identifiers for immune sequencing clone quantification. The CDR3 has 15 residues. The germline V gene has CDR1 SEHNR and CDR2 FQNEAQ (reference sequence). V dropped 5 bases and J dropped 6 bases, with 20 bases sitting between them. This clonotype came up many times. Its matching antigen is unknown. It was with previously described methods and listed TCR primers that bulk TCR libraries were made. TCRdb processed the PCR reads anew with MiXCR; each CDR3 protein has one entry. In the table there are under 75,000 distinct CDR3 sequences, under 20% of which are singletons. Study results and caveats: Among effectors, clones above 20 RNA copies held over 98% of molecules; among naive cells, under 1%.

The material sequenced was naive CD8+ T cells from blood, with Jurkat cell RNA spiked in. As for subset: FACS-sorted CD8+CD4-CCR7+CD45RA+ naive T cells. The TCR sequence derives from a human donor in good health. Some libraries in this study had Jurkat cell RNA spiked in. V usage is TRBV7-9 and J usage is TRBJ2-7; D possibly matches TRBD1 or TRBD2 (5 bases each). As DNA, the CDR3 is TGTGCCAGCAGCCAACTCGACAGTGAAGGAGGCGAGCAGTACTTC. This gives the protein CASSQLDSEGGEQYF.